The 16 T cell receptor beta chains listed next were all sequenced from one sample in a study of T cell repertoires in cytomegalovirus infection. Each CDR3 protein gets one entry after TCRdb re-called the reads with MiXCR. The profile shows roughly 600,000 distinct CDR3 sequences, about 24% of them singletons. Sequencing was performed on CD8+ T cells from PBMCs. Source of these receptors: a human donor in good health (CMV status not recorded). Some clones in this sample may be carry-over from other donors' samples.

The chain's CDR3 is CASSPRVGRMNEQYF. CDR3 coding DNA: TGTGCCAGCTCACCCCGGGTAGGGAGAATGAACGAGCAGTACTTC. The V and J genes are TRBV18 and TRBJ2-7, with a tentative D call TRBD2 (5 bases). CDR1 and CDR2 (germline): KGHSH, LQKENI. This CDR3 has 15 residues. Trimming left V 3 bases short and J 5 bases short, with 17 bases between.

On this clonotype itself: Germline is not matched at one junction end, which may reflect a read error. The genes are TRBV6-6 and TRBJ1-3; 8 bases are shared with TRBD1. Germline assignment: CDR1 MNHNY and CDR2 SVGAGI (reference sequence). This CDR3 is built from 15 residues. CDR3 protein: CANSPDRVGGNTIYF. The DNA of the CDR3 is TGTGCCAACAGTCCGGACAGGGTTGGTGGAAACACCATATATTTT.

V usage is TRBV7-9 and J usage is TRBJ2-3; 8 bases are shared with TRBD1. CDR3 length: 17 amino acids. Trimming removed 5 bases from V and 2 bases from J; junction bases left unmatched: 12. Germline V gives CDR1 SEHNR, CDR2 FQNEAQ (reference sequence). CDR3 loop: CASSDFTGGTNTDTQYF. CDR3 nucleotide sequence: TGTGCCAGCAGCGATTTTACAGGGGGGACCAACACAGATACGCAGTATTTT.

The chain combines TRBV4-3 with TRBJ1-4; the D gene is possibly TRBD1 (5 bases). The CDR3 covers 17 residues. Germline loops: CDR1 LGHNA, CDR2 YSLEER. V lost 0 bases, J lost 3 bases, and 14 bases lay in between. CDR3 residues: CASSQDLGDSANEKLFF. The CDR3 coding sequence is TGCGCCAGCAGCCAAGACCTCGGGGACTCGGCTAATGAAAAACTGTTTTTT.

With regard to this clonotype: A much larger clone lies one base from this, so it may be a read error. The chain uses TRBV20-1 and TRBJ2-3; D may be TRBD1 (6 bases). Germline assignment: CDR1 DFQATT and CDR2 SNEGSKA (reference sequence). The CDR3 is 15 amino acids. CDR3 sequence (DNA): TGCGGTGCTAGAGGGTGGGACACCCGCACAGATACGCAGTATTTT. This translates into CGARGWDTRTDTQYF.

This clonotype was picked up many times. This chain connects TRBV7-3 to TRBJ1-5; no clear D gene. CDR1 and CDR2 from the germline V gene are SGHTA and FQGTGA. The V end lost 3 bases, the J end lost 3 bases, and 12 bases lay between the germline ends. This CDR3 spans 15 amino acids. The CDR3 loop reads CASSFSAGLNQPQHF. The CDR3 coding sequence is TGTGCCAGCAGCTTCTCAGCAGGACTCAATCAGCCCCAGCATTTT.

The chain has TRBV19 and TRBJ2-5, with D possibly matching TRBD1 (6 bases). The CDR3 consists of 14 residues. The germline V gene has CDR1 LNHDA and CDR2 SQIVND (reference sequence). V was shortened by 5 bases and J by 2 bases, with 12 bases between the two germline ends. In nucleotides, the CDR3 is TGTGCCAGTAGTGCTTGGACAGAGCAAGAGACCCAGTACTTC. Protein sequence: CASSAWTEQETQYF.

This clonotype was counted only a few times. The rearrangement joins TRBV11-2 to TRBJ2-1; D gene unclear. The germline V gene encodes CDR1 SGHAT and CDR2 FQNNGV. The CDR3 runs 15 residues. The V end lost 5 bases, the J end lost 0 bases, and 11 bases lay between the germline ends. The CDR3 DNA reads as TGTGCCAGCAGCCGTAAACCAAACTCCTACAATGAGCAGTTCTTC. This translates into CASSRKPNSYNEQFF.

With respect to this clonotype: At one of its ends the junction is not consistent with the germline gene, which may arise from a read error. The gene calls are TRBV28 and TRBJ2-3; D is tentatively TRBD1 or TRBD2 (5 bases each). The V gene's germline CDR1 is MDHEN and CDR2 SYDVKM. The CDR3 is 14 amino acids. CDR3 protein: CVSSGHLERDTQYF. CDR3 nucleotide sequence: TGTGTCAGCAGCGGACATCTAGAGAGGGATACGCAGTATTTT.

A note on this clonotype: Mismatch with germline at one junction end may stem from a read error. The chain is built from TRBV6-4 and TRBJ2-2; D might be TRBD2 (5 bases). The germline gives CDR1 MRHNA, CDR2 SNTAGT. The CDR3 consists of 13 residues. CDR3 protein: CASSPSGTGEPFF. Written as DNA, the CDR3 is TGTGCCAGCAGCCCCTCAGGCACCGGGGAGCCGTTTTTT.

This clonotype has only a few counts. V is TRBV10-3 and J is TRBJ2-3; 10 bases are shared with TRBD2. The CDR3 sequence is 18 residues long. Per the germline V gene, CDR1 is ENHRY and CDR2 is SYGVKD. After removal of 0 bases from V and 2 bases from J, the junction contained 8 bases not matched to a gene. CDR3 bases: TGTGCCATCAGTGAGTCGAGGCTAGCGGGGGCCAACACAGATACGCAGTATTTT. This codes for CAISESRLAGANTDTQYF.

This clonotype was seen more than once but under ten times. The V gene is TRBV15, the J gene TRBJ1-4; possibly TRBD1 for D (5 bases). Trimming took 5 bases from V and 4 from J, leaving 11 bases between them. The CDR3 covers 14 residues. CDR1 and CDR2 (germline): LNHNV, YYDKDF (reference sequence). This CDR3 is CATSGAGFNEKLFF. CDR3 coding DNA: TGTGCCACCAGCGGGGCAGGCTTTAATGAAAAACTGTTTTTT. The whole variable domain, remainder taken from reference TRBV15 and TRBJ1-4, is DAMVIQNPRYQVTQFGKPVTLSCSQTLNHNVMYWYQQKSSQAPKLLFHYYDKDFNNEADTPDNFQSRRPNTSFCFLDIRSPGLGDTAMYLCATSGAGFNEKLFFGSGTQLSVL.

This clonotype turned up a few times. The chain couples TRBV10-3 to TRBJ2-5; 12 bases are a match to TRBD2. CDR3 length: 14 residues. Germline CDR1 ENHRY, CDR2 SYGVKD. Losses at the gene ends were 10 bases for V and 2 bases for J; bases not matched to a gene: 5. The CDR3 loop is CATTSGGQQETQYF. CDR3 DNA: TGTGCCACCACTAGCGGGGGGCAACAAGAGACCCAGTACTTC.

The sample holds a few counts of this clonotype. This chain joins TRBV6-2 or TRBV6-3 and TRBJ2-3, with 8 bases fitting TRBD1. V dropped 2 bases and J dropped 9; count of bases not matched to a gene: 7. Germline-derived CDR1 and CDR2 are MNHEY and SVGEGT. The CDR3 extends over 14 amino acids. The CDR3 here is CASSYAGGPQTQYF. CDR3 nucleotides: TGTGCCAGCAGTTACGCAGGGGGCCCGCAGACGCAGTATTTT.

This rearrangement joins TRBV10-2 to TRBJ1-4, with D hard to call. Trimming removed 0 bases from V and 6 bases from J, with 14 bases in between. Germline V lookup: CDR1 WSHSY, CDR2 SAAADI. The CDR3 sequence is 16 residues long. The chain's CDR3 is CASSESMGVTDEKLFF. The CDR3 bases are TGCGCCAGCAGTGAGTCGATGGGAGTGACGGATGAAAAACTGTTTTTT.

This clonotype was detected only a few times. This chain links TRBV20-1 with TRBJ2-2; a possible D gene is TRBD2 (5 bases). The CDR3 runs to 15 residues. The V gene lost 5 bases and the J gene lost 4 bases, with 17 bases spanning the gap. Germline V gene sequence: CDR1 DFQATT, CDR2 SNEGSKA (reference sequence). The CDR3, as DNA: TGCAGTGCTCAAAATCGGGGTCACCTCACCGGGGAGCTGTTTTTT. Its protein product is CSAQNRGHLTGELFF.